A selection of T cell receptor beta chains follows, all from one sample in a study of graft-versus-host responses after intestinal transplantation. Assay used: immunoSEQ multiplex PCR; TCRdb lists only in-frame clones, some missing. This table holds around 99,000 clones, roughly 91% found once. These receptors' targets are unknown. Sequencing was performed on unstimulated CD8+ T cells sorted from spleen or lymph node cells, taken before intestinal transplant. The source is a human donor who received an intestinal transplant. CDR3s include the opening cysteine and the closing phenylalanine or tryptophan. The order of the fields is clone size, D gene, J gene, V gene, CDR3 protein. D genes are given only for firm matches. The size field is filled for only some rows; it gives once, few, many or a size class.

>.|.|TRBJ2-1|TRBV18
CASSPGGSYNEQFF
>.|TRBD2|TRBJ2-3|TRBV4-3
CASSQDPTGGITDTQYF
>.|TRBD2|TRBJ2-3|TRBV5-6
CASSLRSGGAIDTQYF
>.|.|TRBJ2-7|TRBV30
CAWSRLVDEQYF
>.|.|TRBJ1-2|TRBV30
CAWSGGSNSNYGYTF
>.|TRBD1|TRBJ1-1|TRBV7-8
CASSSESGQLNTEAFF
>.|TRBD2|TRBJ2-3|TRBV6-5
CASSYGAGAQGDTQYF
>few|.|TRBJ1-1|TRBV7-9
CASSLVGRDTEAFF
>.|.|TRBJ2-3|TRBV7-9
CASRIPAQTISTDTQYF
>.|.|TRBJ2-1|TRBV27
CASTFAGRSYNEQFF
>.|.|TRBJ1-2|TRBV30
CAWSVALNYGYTF
>.|.|TRBJ1-2|TRBV4-3
CASSQVQGASPNGYGYTF
>.|TRBD1|TRBJ2-6|TRBV7-9
CASSSPGQGPGANVLTF
>.|TRBD2|TRBJ2-2|TRBV5-5
CASSSAGGRDGELFF
>.|TRBD1|TRBJ1-1|TRBV7-9
CASSMGQGKSVNTEAFF
>.|TRBD1|TRBJ2-3|TRBV6-5
CASSPTGSSTDTQYF
>.|.|TRBJ2-4|TRBV7-2
CASSLVAEAKNIQYF
>.|TRBD2|TRBJ2-3|TRBV9
CASSATLAGSTDTQYF
>.|.|TRBJ1-1|TRBV21-1
CAGRFLLVAFF
>.|.|TRBJ1-1|TRBV7-8
CASSLEARGLTEAFF
>.|.|TRBJ2-4|TRBV4-3
CASSQGPQGAAIQYF
>.|.|TRBJ2-1|TRBV12-1
CASSLLSLQGHRAGEQFF
>.|TRBD2|TRBJ2-7|TRBV10-3
CAISGGTSGTYEQYF
>.|TRBD1|TRBJ2-5|TRBV11-2
CASSDGTALPQETQYF
>.|.|TRBJ2-3|TRBV6-1
CASSDSLPDDTDTQYF
>.|.|TRBJ1-4|TRBV6-5
CAGSTGVNEKLFF
>.|.|TRBJ2-2|TRBV30
CACTPGTGELFF
>.|.|TRBJ1-1|TRBV27
CASTSGQNTEAFF
>.|.|TRBJ2-1|TRBV29-1
CSVRRGNEQFF